Reported below is one TCR beta chain. Clones were sequenced by immunoSEQ multiplex PCR, and TCRdb holds only the in-frame ones, with some missing. Of some 6,500 clones listed, around 80% were seen once; the top ten hold approximately 3.3%. This entry comes from a study of immune evolution from preneoplasia to lung adenocarcinoma. Study-level information: HLA loss of heterozygosity: roughly 7.5% AIS, about 15% MIA, roughly 35% ADC, none AAH.

CDR3 length: 14 amino acids. The V gene end was trimmed by 2 bases and the J gene end by 4 bases; junction bases not matched to a gene: 5. Germline loops: CDR1 GTSNPN, CDR2 SVGIG (reference sequence). What was sequenced was FFPE invasive lung adenocarcinoma tissue. This receptor was obtained from a person between 55 and 70 years old with lung adenocarcinoma. This sequence joins TRBV30 and TRBJ1-5, with 7 bases matching TRBD1. The CDR3 reads CAWSWSRGNQPQHF. As DNA, the CDR3 is TGTGCCTGGAGTTGGTCCAGGGGGAATCAGCCCCAGCATTTT. The variable domain in full, with the rest retrieved from reference TRBV30 and TRBJ1-5, is SQTIHQWPATLVQPVGSPLSLECTVEGTSNPNLYWYRQAAGRGLQLLFYSVGIGQISSEVPQNLSASRPQDRQFILSSKKLLLSDSGFYLCAWSWSRGNQPQHFGDGTRLSIL.